This record covers a single T cell receptor (beta chain). Its antigen is unidentified. Measured with immunoSEQ multiplex PCR; TCRdb has only the in-frame clones, and not every one. The table includes roughly 79,000 clones, 60% to 80% detected once. This sample was included in a study of T cell responses to AZD1222 COVID-19 vaccine. Study results and limitations: Vaccination with two AZD1222 doses was followed by a rise in Spike-specific TCR breadth and depth. Of spike-specific TCRs, nearly half reportedly target regions left unmutated in variants.

Trimming removed 8 bases from V and 7 bases from J, with 15 bases in between. The CDR3 contains 13 residues. The V gene's germline CDR1 is SGHVS and CDR2 FQNEAQ. The chain is built from TRBV7-8 and TRBJ1-5; TRBD1 is a possible D gene (6 bases). The sequence derives from an adult in good health. This material consisted of peripheral blood, taken on day 0 of AZD1222 vaccination. CDR3 residues: CASRGGAQQPQHF. CDR3 DNA sequence: TGTGCCAGCCGGGGGGGGGCTCAGCAGCCCCAGCATTTT.